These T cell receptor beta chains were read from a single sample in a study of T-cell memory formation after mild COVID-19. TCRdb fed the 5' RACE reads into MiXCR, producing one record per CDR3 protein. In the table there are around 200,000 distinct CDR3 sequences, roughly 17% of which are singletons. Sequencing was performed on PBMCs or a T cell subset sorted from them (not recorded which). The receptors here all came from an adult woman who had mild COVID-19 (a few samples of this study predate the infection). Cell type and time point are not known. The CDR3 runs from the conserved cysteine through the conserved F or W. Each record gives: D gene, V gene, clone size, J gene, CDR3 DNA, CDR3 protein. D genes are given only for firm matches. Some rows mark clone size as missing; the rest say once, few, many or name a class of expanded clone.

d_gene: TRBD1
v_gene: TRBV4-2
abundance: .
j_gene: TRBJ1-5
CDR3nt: TGTGCCAGCAGCCAAGAAGGGTGGGACAGGGTAAATCAGCCCCAGCATTTT
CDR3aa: CASSQEGWDRVNQPQHF

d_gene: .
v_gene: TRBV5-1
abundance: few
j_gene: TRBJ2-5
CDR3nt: TGCGCCAGCCGCGGTGGGTCGGAGACCCAGTACTTC
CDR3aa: CASRGGSETQYF

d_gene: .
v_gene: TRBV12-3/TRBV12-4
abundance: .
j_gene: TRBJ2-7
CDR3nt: TGTGCCAGCAGTTCGCCATACTACGAGCAGTACTTC
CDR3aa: CASSSPYYEQYF

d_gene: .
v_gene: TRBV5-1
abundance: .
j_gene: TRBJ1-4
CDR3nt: TGCGCCAGCAGCTCTGGGGGCGACACAACGAATGAAAAACTGTTTTTT
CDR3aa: CASSSGGDTTNEKLFF

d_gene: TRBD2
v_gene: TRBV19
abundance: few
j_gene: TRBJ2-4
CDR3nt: TGTGCCTGCTCGACTAGCGGGAAAAACATTCAGTACTTC
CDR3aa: CACSTSGKNIQYF

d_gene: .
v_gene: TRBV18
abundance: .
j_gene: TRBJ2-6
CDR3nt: TGTGCCAGCTCACCACCGCGAGGACCTGGGGCCAACGTCCTGACTTTC
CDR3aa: CASSPPRGPGANVLTF

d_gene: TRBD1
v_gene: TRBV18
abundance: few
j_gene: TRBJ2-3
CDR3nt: TGTGCCAGCTCACTTGATCACCGGGACAGGGTATACTTT
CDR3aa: CASSLDHRDRVYF

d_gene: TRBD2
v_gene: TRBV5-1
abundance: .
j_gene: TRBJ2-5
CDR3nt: TGCGCCAGCAGCGGGGGAGGGGCTCAAGAGACCCAGTACTTC
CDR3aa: CASSGGGAQETQYF

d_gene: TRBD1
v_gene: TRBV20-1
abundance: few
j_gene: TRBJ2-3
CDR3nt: TGCAGTGCCGAAAATCGACAGGGCCTCACAGATACGCAGTATTTT
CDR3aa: CSAENRQGLTDTQYF

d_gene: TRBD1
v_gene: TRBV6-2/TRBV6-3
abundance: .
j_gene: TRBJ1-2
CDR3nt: TGTGCCAGCAGAGACAGGGGAGAAGGCTACACCTTC
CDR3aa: CASRDRGEGYTF

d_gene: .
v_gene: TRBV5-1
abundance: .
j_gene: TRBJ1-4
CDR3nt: TGCGCCAGCAGCACGGCACCCTATGAAAAACTGTTTTTT
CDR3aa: CASSTAPYEKLFF

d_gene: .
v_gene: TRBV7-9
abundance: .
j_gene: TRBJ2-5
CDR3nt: TGTGCCAGCAGCTCCCAGACAGGCCCTGGGGGGACCCAGTACTTC
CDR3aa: CASSSQTGPGGTQYF

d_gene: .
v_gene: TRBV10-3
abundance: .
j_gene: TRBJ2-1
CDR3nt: TGTGCCATCAGCAACCCGGGGTGGGAAAGGAATGAGCAGTTCTTC
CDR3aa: CAISNPGWERNEQFF

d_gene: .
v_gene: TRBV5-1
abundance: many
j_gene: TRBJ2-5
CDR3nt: TGCGCCAGCAGCTTAGGTACAGGGACAGAGACCCAGTACTTC
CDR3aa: CASSLGTGTETQYF

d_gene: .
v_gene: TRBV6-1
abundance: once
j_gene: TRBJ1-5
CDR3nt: TGTGCCAGCAGTCTTCACAGGGATGGCAATCAGCCCCAGCATTTT
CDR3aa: CASSLHRDGNQPQHF

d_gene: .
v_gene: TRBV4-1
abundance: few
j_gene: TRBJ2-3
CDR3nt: TGCGCCAGCAGCCACCGGGGACGAGGTAAGGAAGATACGCAGTATTTT
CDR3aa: CASSHRGRGKEDTQYF

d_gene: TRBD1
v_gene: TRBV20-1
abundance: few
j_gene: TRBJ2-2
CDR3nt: TGCAGTGCTAGACCCAGGGGGCAGAACACCGGGGAGCTGTTTTTT
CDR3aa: CSARPRGQNTGELFF

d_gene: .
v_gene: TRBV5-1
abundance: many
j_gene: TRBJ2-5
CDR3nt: TGCGCCAGCAGTCCGAGCGGAGGACAAGAGACCCAGTACTTC
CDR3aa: CASSPSGGQETQYF

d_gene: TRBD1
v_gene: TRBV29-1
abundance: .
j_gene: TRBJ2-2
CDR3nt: TGCAGCGTGGGTCGACAGGGGGGAACCGGGGAGCTGTTTTTT
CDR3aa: CSVGRQGGTGELFF

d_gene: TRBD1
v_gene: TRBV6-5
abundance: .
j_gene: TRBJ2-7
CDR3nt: TGTGCCAGCAGTCAGGGACAGGGGAACAACGAGCAGTACTTC
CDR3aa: CASSQGQGNNEQYF

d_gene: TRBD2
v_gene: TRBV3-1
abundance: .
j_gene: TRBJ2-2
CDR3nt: TGTGCCAGCAGCCGCGGGGGGACCGGGGAGCTGTTTTTT
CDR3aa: CASSRGGTGELFF

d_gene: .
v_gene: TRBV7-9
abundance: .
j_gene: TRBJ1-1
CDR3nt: TGTGCCAGCAGCTTAGCGGAGGGTGGCACTGAAGCTTTCTTT
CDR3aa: CASSLAEGGTEAFF